Here is one TCR beta chain with its context. Sequence at one end of the junction differs from germline and may be a read error. In the original analysis: Estimation of nucleated cell counts relied on the amplification of reference gene primers. TCRdb's copy holds only in-frame clones and misses some; the assay was immunoSEQ multiplex PCR. V, J and clone size are those of that table, while D and trimming were read from the DNA. The data show approximately 500,000 clones, over 75% seen once. Germline lookup yields CDR1 SSHAT and CDR2 FNYEAQ (reference sequence). This CDR3 spans 13 amino acids. The data are from a study of blood T cell repertoires in COVID-19. Background on the study: Samples taken during acute and convalescent COVID-19 were collected in the United States, Italy and Spain. T cells, B-cell-depleted T cells, or PBMCs supplied cDNA or gDNA.

This TCR was recovered from a human donor in a cohort sampled during active COVID-19. The sample comprised peripheral blood. J is TRBJ2-7 and V is TRBV7-7; D not resolved. Here the CDR3 reads CASSLSTDYEQYF. Here the CDR3 DNA reads TGTGCTAGCAGCTTATCCACAGACTACGAGCAGTACTTC.